This T cell receptor beta chain stems from a study of molecular identifiers for immune sequencing clone quantification. Regarding the study as a whole: In a background of 950,000 to 1,000,000 naive cells, spiked Jurkat TCR RNA from one cell was reportedly detectable. Clone sizes could be underestimated for highly expanded clones when identical TCR molecules share a barcode.

In its sample, this clonotype was seen many times. Its antigen remains unknown. TCRdb fed the PCR reads into MiXCR, producing one record per CDR3 protein. Seen here are 300,000 to 400,000 distinct CDR3 sequences, over 20% observed once, and the top ten hold about 0.79%. Sequenced input: naive CD8+ T cells from blood, with Jurkat cell RNA spiked in. Described subset: FACS-sorted CD8+CD4-CCR7+CD45RA+ naive T cells. The clonotype was recovered from a human donor in good health. Some libraries in this study had Jurkat cell RNA spiked in.

DNA for the CDR3: TGTGCCAGCAGCCCGGGGACTAGCGGGAGTTCCTACGAGCAGTACTTC. It translates to CASSPGTSGSSYEQYF. The chain uses TRBV7-9 and TRBJ2-7, with 14 bases lining up with TRBD2. The CDR3 spans 16 residues. CDR1 and CDR2 (germline): SEHNR, FQNEAQ (reference sequence). Losses at the gene ends were 5 bases for V and 1 base for J; bases not matched to a gene: 4.